The TCR beta chain under discussion was sequenced for a study of shared clonotypes between healthy human individuals. Study-level findings and limits: Estimated richness was generally greater in naive than memory subsets.

The CDR3 extends over 13 amino acids. Losses at the gene ends were 10 bases for V and 5 bases for J; bases not matched to a gene: 9. Germline V gives CDR1 MNHNS, CDR2 SASEGT. In the naive CD8 group, cells lacked CD45RO and were positively selected for CCR7, so terminally differentiated effector memory CD45RA+ cells were left out. Concerning this clone: The antigen is not known.

Method: immunoSEQ multiplex PCR; TCRdb's copy keeps in-frame clones and lacks some. Of hundreds of thousands of clones listed, about 92% are singletons. The sample was naive CD8+ T cells sorted from blood. The chain has TRBV6-1 and TRBJ1-1; TRBD1 matches at 8 bases. The receptor comes from a man aged 25 to 40 in good health. The CDR3 bases are TGTGCCACCTGCCCACAGGGGGTAACTGAAGCTTTCTTT. This sequence encodes CATCPQGVTEAFF.